This T cell receptor (beta chain) was documented in a study of neurological immune-mediated disorders. Study results and limitations: In HTLV-1-associated myelopathy, TCR clonal expansion was greatest, and in multiple sclerosis it was least, below healthy controls.

Every sequencing run generated in excess of 160 million TCR-beta sequences. These sequences covered 15-18 subjects. In TCRdb, the 5' RACE reads were re-called with MiXCR into one record per CDR3 protein. The repertoire has 93,000 or so distinct CDR3 sequences, 11% of them found once; the top ten carry under 3.5%. This CDR3 region has 15 residues. Germline loops: CDR1 MDHEN, CDR2 SYDVKM. The V end was cut by 5 bases, the J end by 0 bases, with 14 bases between. The sample holds many counts of this clonotype. Its antigen is unidentified. Indicated time point: longitudinal time-point 3. V and J are TRBV28 and TRBJ2-7; D unclear. The source of this sequence is a female donor with HTLV-1-associated myelopathy (HAM/TSP). Source material: PBMCs. The CDR3 region has the DNA TGTGCCAGCAGTCCCCATCCCGACCCCTCCTACGAGCAGTACTTC. It translates to CASSPHPDPSYEQYF.